A single sample is the source of the 24 T cell receptor beta chains below, sequenced in a study of T-cell memory formation after mild COVID-19 (dated by TCRdb to about 2021). Library preparation was by 5' RACE. The instrument given in TCRdb is Illumina NovaSeq 6000. TCRdb's own reprocessing of the public reads used fastp at Q25 and MiXCR and kept productive beta chains. CDR3 protein duplicates are merged, each entry listing the most common genes and DNA. The sample has 450,000 to 700,000 distinct CDR3 sequences on record, about a sixth of them singletons. The top ten clonotypes cover around 12% of the sample. Specimen: PBMCs or a T cell subset sorted from them (not recorded which). Receptors were obtained from an adult woman who had mild COVID-19 (a few samples of this study predate the infection). The sample titles of this study are shuffled in the database, so cell type and time point are left out; the donor was told from shared clones.

The sample holds a few counts of this clonotype. The rearrangement joins TRBV25-1 to TRBJ1-4, with 10 bases lining up with TRBD1. The CDR3 extends over 15 amino acids. The trim removed 1 base at V and 7 bases at J, leaving 3 bases unmatched. Looked up from germline, CDR1 is MGHDK and CDR2 is SYGVNS. The CDR3 coding sequence is TGTGCCAGCAGTGAATGGGACAGGGGAGGTGAAAAACTGTTTTTT. Translation gives CASSEWDRGGEKLFF.

The chain has TRBV6-5 and TRBJ2-1; D is possibly TRBD2 (5 bases). There are 16 residues in the CDR3. Trimming removed 0 bases from V and 9 bases from J, with 18 bases in between. Germline CDR1 and CDR2: MNHEY and SVGAGI. The CDR3 nucleotides are TGTGCCAGCAGTTACTCGCTTACCACGGGATCGGGTGAGCAGTTCTTC. Protein: CASSYSLTTGSGEQFF.

The V call is TRBV12-3 or TRBV12-4, the J call TRBJ2-3; 9 nucleotides agree with TRBD2. This CDR3 contains 18 residues. J lost 0 bases, V lost 3 bases, and 10 bases had no gene match. CDR3 in DNA: TGTGCCAGCAGTTTGGGGCGGGGGGGCCCCCCTAGCACAGATACGCAGTATTTT. Residues: CASSLGRGGPPSTDTQYF.

The V call is TRBV5-5, the J call TRBJ1-5, with D perhaps matching TRBD1 (5 bases). V shed 0 bases and J shed 6 bases, with 13 bases lying between them. This CDR3 region has 15 residues. CDR1 SGHKS and CDR2 YYEKEE come from the germline V gene (reference sequence). CDR3 region: CASSLDPGSVQPQHF. The CDR3, as DNA: TGTGCCAGCAGCTTGGATCCAGGGTCGGTTCAGCCCCAGCATTTT.

This clonotype showed up just a few times. V usage is TRBV7-6 and J usage is TRBJ2-5; 12 nucleotides agree with TRBD2. With V trimmed by 5 bases and J by 4 bases, 11 bases remained unmatched. The CDR3 runs 17 residues. Germline V gene lookup returns CDR1 SGHVS and CDR2 FNYEAQ. The chain's CDR3 is CASSPTRLAGVTETQYF. The CDR3, as DNA: TGTGCCAGCAGCCCGACGCGACTAGCGGGAGTCACAGAGACCCAGTACTTC.

This chain uses TRBV7-8 with TRBJ2-5; perhaps TRBD1 as D (6 bases). The CDR3 consists of 14 residues. V was cut by 6 bases and J by 4 bases, with 15 bases left in between. The germline V gene has CDR1 SGHVS and CDR2 FQNEAQ. The CDR3 nucleotides read TGTGCCAGCAGACGGGACAATTTTCCAGAGACCCAGTACTTC. It specifies CASRRDNFPETQYF.

The chain recombines TRBV29-1 with TRBJ2-7; 9 nucleotides line up with TRBD2. Per the germline V gene, CDR1 is SQVTM and CDR2 is ANQGSEA. V dropped 2 bases and J dropped 2; count of bases not matched to a gene: 4. This CDR3 region has 14 residues. As DNA, the CDR3 is TGCAGCGTTGAATTAGCGGGGGTACCCTACGAGCAGTACTTC. Its protein is CSVELAGVPYEQYF.

This clonotype was counted between two and nine times. The chain links TRBV4-1 to TRBJ2-7; tentatively, D is TRBD1 (7 bases). CDR1 and CDR2 (germline): MGHRA, YSYEKL. V was shortened by 3 bases and J by 3 bases, with 9 bases between the two germline ends. The CDR3 loop spans 13 amino acids. CDR3 amino acids: CASSQQGGYEQYF. The CDR3 DNA reads TGCGCCAGCAGCCAGCAGGGGGGCTACGAGCAGTACTTC.

This clonotype was detected ten times or more. The chain has TRBV12-3 or TRBV12-4 and TRBJ2-6; no reliable D call. CDR3 size: 13 residues. The V end was cut by 6 bases, the J end by 0 bases, with 3 bases between. CDR3: CASRPSGANVLTF. Written as DNA, the CDR3 is TGTGCCAGCAGACCCTCTGGGGCCAACGTCCTGACTTTC.

The chain couples TRBV6-2 or TRBV6-3 to TRBJ1-1; D not certain. Germline CDR1 is MNHEY and CDR2 is SVGEGT. Trimming took off 6 bases at V and 0 bases at J, with 11 bases between the two ends. The CDR3 spans 14 residues. Here the CDR3 reads CASRQTVMNTEAFF. CDR3 coding DNA: TGTGCCAGCAGACAAACAGTCATGAACACTGAAGCTTTCTTT.

J is TRBJ2-2 and V is TRBV20-1, with TRBD2 matching over 7 bases. Trimming removed 0 bases from V and 4 bases from J; junction bases left unmatched: 8. The CDR3 loop spans 16 amino acids. Germline V gene sequence: CDR1 DFQATT, CDR2 SNEGSKA (reference sequence). The CDR3 protein is CSARESGTGGTGELFF. The CDR3 DNA sequence: TGCAGTGCTAGAGAAAGCGGGACGGGGGGCACCGGGGAGCTGTTTTTT.

This sequence joins TRBV13 and TRBJ2-1; 14 nucleotides line up with TRBD2. Germline values: CDR1 PRHDT, CDR2 FYEKMQ (reference sequence). The length of the CDR3 is 15 residues. With V trimmed by 6 bases and J by 14 bases, 12 bases remained unmatched. The DNA of the CDR3 is TGTGCCAGCAGACCTGGACTAGCGGGAGGCCCTGGAAAGTTCTTC. Protein sequence: CASRPGLAGGPGKFF.

This clonotype appeared a few times. J is TRBJ1-1 and V is TRBV20-1; TRBD1 matches at 10 bases. The CDR3 is 16 amino acids. V dropped 5 bases and J dropped 3; count of bases not matched to a gene: 12. From germline, CDR1 is DFQATT and CDR2 SNEGSKA (reference sequence). Written as DNA, the CDR3 is TGCAGTGCTCTTATTCAGGACAGGGGGTGGGACACTGAAGCTTTCTTT. Protein product: CSALIQDRGWDTEAFF.

This clonotype was detected a few times. V is TRBV7-8 and J is TRBJ1-4, with D unclear. V was trimmed by 2 bases and J by 8 bases, leaving 15 bases between them. CDR1 and CDR2 (germline): SGHVS, FQNEAQ. CDR3 length: 15 residues. The CDR3: CASSLSSGRREKLFF. CDR3 DNA: TGTGCCAGCAGCTTAAGTTCGGGAAGGAGGGAAAAACTGTTTTTT.

This chain links TRBV5-5 with TRBJ1-6; maybe TRBD1 (6 bases). Deletions cut 0 bases from V and 1 base from J, with 17 bases between. Germline CDR1 reads SGHKS; CDR2 reads YYEKEE (reference sequence). This CDR3 spans 19 amino acids. In DNA form, the CDR3 reads TGTGCCAGCAGCTTGGCGGTAGGGGGGAGATGGTCCTATAATTCACCCCTCCACTTT. As protein: CASSLAVGGRWSYNSPLHF. Supplemented by reference TRBV5-5 and TRBJ1-6, the full variable domain reads DAGVTQSPTHLIKTRGQQVTLRCSPISGHKSVSWYQQVLGQGPQFIFQYYEKEERGRGNFPDRFSARQFPNYSSELNVNALLLGDSALYLCASSLAVGGRWSYNSPLHFGNGTRLTVT.

V gene TRBV7-6 combines with J gene TRBJ1-1; D uncertain. The CDR3 has 13 residues. Germline V lookup: CDR1 SGHVS, CDR2 FNYEAQ. Between the trimmed V and J ends, which lost 4 bases and 5 bases, there was a span of 11 bases. CDR3 region: CASSSLVGTEAFF. DNA of the CDR3: TGTGCCAGCAGCTCATTGGTTGGTACTGAAGCTTTCTTT.

J is TRBJ2-2 and V is TRBV7-6, with D maybe TRBD2 (7 bases). The CDR3 covers 16 residues. From germline, CDR1 is SGHVS and CDR2 FNYEAQ. Trimming pared 4 bases from V and 3 bases from J, leaving 15 bases between. This CDR3 is CASSSRGEGDTGELFF. The CDR3 region has the DNA TGTGCCAGCAGCTCTAGAGGGGAGGGGGACACCGGGGAGCTGTTTTTT.

The chain uses TRBV12-3 or TRBV12-4 and TRBJ2-7; D possibly corresponds to TRBD2 (5 bases). V was shortened by 2 bases and J by 7 bases, with 9 bases between the two germline ends. CDR3 size: 12 residues. The CDR3 protein is CASSLRGKEQYF. The CDR3 DNA reads as TGTGCCAGCAGTTTACGAGGGAAGGAGCAGTACTTC.

The chain is built from TRBV12-3 or TRBV12-4 and TRBJ1-4, with 8 bases that match TRBD1. The V gene end was trimmed by 4 bases and the J gene end by 4 bases; junction bases not matched to a gene: 11. There are 17 residues in the CDR3. The CDR3 region is CASSSAINRGYNEKLFF. CDR3 nucleotides: TGTGCCAGCAGTTCGGCCATAAACAGGGGGTATAATGAAAAACTGTTTTTT.

The V gene is TRBV5-1, the J gene TRBJ2-2; 11 bases are shared with TRBD1. Germline assignment: CDR1 SGHRS and CDR2 YFSETQ. V shed 5 bases, J shed 3 bases, and the junction held 9 bases outside the gene matches. The length of the CDR3 is 17 residues. The DNA for the CDR3 is TGCGCCAGCAGACCCGACTGGGACAGGGGGGACACCGGGGAGCTGTTTTTT. Protein sequence: CASRPDWDRGDTGELFF.

The chain is built from TRBV12-3 or TRBV12-4 and TRBJ2-1; TRBD2 aligns across 8 bases. J lost 2 bases, V lost 3 bases, and 9 bases had no gene match. There are 17 residues in the CDR3. This CDR3 is CASSFDGGGLAYNEQFF. The DNA of the CDR3 is TGTGCCAGCAGTTTTGACGGCGGGGGACTAGCCTACAATGAGCAGTTCTTC.

This rearrangement joins TRBV25-1 to TRBJ2-5, with 7 nucleotides matching TRBD2. The germline V gene encodes CDR1 MGHDK and CDR2 SYGVNS. The CDR3 consists of 15 residues. The J segment lost 7 bases and the V segment lost 5 bases, leaving 13 bases of the junction unmatched. In DNA form, the CDR3 reads TGTGCCAGCAGTTCCCGGACCTTTTGGGAGGGGACCCAGTACTTC. Translated, it gives CASSSRTFWEGTQYF.

The chain joins TRBV30 to TRBJ1-5, with TRBD1 as a possible D gene (6 bases). Trimming removed 2 bases from V and 4 bases from J, with 12 bases in between. Looked up from germline, CDR1 is GTSNPN and CDR2 is SVGIG (reference sequence). This CDR3 is built from 14 residues. The CDR3 bases are TGTGCCTGGAGTCAGCTAGGGGGGAATCAGCCCCAGCATTTT. Amino acid sequence: CAWSQLGGNQPQHF.

The rearrangement joins TRBV28 to TRBJ2-5, with no clear D. V lost 5 bases and J 7 bases, leaving 8 bases between the germline ends. The CDR3 loop spans 11 amino acids. Germline V gene data show CDR1 as MDHEN and CDR2 as SYDVKM. CDR3 coding DNA: TGTGCCAGCAGTACCCGCAGGACCCAGTACTTC. This codes for CASSTRRTQYF.